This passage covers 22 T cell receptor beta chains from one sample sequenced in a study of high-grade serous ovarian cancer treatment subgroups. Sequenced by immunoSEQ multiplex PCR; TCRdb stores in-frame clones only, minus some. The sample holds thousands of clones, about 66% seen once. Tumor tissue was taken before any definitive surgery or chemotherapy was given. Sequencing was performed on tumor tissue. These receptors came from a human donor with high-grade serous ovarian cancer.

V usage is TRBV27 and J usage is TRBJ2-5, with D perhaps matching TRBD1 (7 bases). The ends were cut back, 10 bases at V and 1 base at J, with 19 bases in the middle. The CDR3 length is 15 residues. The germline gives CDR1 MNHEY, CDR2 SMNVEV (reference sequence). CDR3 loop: CAIKGPGGSQETQYF. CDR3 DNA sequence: TGTGCCATCAAAGGACCAGGGGGGTCCCAAGAGACCCAGTACTTC.

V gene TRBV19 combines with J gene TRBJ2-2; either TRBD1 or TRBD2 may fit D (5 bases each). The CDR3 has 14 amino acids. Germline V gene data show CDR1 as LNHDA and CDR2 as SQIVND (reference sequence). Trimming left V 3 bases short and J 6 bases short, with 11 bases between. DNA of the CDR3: TGTGCCAGTAGTATGGTTGGGGGATCCGGGGAGCTGTTTTTT. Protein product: CASSMVGGSGELFF.

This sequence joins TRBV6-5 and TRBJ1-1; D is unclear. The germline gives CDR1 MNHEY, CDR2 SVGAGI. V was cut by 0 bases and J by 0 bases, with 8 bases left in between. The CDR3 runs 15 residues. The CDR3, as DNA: TGTGCCAGCAGTTACTCATCCAGCTTGAACACTGAAGCTTTCTTT. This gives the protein CASSYSSSLNTEAFF.

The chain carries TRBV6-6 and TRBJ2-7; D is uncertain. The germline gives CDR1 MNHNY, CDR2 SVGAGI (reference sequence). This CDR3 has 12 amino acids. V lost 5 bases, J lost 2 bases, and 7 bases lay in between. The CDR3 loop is CASSSTTYEQYF. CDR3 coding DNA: TGTGCCAGCAGTAGCACCACCTACGAGCAGTACTTC.

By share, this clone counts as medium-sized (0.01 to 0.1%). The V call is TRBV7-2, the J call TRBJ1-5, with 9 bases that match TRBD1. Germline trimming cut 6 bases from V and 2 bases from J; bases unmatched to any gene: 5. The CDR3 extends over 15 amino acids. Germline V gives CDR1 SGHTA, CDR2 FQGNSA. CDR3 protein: CASRQQGAGNQPQHF. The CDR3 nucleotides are TGTGCCAGCAGACAACAGGGGGCAGGCAATCAGCCCCAGCATTTT. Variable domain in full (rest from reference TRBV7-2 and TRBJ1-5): GAGVSQSPSNKVTEKGKDVELRCDPISGHTALYWYRQSLGQGLEFLIYFQGNSAPDKSGLPSDRFSAERTGGSVSTLTIQRTQQEDSAVYLCASRQQGAGNQPQHFGDGTRLSIL.

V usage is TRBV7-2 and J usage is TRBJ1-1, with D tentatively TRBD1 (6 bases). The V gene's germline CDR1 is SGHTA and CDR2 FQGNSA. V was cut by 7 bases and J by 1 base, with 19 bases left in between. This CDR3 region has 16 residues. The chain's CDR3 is CASNNYGGRRNTEAFF. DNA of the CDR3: TGTGCCAGCAATAATTACGGGGGGCGGCGGAACACTGAAGCTTTCTTT.

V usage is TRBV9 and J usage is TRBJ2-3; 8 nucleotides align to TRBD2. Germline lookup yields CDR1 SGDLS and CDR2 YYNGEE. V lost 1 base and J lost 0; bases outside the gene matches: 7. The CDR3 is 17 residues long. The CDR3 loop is CASSVSPSGSSTDTQYF. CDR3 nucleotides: TGTGCCAGCAGCGTATCCCCGAGCGGGAGCAGCACAGATACGCAGTATTTT.

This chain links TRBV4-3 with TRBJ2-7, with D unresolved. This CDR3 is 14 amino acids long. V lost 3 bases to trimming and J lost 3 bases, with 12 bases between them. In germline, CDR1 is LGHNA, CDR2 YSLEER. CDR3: CASSQARWGYEQYF. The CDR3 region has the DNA TGCGCCAGCAGCCAGGCCCGCTGGGGCTACGAGCAGTACTTC.

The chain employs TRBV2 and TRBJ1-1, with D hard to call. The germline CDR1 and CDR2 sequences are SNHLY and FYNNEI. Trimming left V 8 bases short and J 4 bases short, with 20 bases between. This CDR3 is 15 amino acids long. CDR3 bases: TGTGCCAGCCAAGCACGGCCCGGGGTAGGCACTGAAGCTTTCTTT. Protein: CASQARPGVGTEAFF.

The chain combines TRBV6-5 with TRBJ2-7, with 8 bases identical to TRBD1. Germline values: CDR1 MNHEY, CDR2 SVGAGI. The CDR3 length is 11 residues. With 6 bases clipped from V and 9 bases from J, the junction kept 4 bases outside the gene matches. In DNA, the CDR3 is TGTGCCAGCAGCACCGGGACAGGGCAGTACTTC. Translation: CASSTGTGQYF.

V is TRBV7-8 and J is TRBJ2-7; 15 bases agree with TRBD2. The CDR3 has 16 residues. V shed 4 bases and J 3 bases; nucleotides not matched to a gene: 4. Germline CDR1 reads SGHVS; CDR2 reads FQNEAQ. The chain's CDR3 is CASSSGLAGGLYEQYF. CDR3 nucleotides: TGTGCCAGCAGCTCGGGACTAGCGGGAGGTCTCTACGAGCAGTACTTC.

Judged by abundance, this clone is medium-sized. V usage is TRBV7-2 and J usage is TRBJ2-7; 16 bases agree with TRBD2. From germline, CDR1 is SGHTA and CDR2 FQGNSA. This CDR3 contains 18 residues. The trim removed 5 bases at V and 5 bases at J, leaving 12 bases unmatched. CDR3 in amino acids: CASSPRPGLAGGVDEQYF. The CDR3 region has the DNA TGTGCCAGCAGCCCTAGGCCGGGACTAGCGGGAGGGGTCGACGAGCAGTACTTC.

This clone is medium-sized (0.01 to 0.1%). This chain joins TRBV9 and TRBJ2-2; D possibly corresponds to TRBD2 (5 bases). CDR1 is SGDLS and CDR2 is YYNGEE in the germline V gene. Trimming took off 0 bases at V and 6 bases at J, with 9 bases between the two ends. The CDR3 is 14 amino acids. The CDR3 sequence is CASSVVGGSGELFF. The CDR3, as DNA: TGTGCCAGCAGCGTAGTAGGAGGATCCGGGGAGCTGTTTTTT. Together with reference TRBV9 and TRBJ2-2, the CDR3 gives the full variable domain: DSGVTQTPKHLITATGQRVTLRCSPRSGDLSVYWYQQSLDQGLQFLIQYYNGEERAKGNILERFSAQQFPDLHSELNLSSLELGDSALYFCASSVVGGSGELFFGEGSRLTVL.

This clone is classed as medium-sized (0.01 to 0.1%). CDR3 in amino acids: CASSVLNGGLLGGELFF. Written as DNA, the CDR3 is TGTGCCAGCAGCGTCCTCAACGGAGGGCTTCTAGGAGGGGAGCTGTTTTTT. The chain couples TRBV4-2 to TRBJ2-2; tentative D call: TRBD2 (6 bases). V lost 5 bases and J 8 bases, leaving 24 bases between the germline ends. Germline V CDR1 and CDR2: LGHNA, YNFKEQ. CDR3 size: 17 residues.

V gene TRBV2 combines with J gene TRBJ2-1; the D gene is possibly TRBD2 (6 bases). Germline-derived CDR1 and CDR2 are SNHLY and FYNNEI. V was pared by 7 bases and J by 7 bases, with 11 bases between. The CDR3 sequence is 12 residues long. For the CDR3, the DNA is TGTGCCAGCAAGGGACTGTTAAATGAGCAGTTCTTC. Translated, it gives CASKGLLNEQFF.

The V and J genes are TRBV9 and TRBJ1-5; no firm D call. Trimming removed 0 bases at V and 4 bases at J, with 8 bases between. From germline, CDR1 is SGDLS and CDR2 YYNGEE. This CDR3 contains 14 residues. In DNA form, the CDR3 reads TGTGCCAGCAGCGTAGAGGCTGATAATCAGCCCCAGCATTTT. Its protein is CASSVEADNQPQHF.

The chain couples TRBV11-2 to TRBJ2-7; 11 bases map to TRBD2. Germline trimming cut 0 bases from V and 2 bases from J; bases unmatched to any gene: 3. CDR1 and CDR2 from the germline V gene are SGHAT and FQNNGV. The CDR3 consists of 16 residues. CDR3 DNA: TGTGCCAGCAGCTTAGATTTGACTAGCGGGGCCTACGAGCAGTACTTC. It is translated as CASSLDLTSGAYEQYF.

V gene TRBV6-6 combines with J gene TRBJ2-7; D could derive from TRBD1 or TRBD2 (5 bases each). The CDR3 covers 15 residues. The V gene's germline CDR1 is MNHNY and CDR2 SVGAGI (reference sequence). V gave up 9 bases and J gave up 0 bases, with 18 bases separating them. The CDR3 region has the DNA TGTGCCAGTTCCTCACTCGGGGCTAGCTCCTACGAGCAGTACTTC. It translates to CASSSLGASSYEQYF.

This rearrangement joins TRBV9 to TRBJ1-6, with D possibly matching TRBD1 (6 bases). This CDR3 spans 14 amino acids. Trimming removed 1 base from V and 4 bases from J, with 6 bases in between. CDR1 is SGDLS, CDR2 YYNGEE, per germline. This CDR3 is CASSVQGYNSPLHF. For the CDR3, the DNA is TGTGCCAGCAGCGTACAGGGGTATAATTCACCCCTCCACTTT. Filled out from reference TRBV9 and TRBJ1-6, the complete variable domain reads DSGVTQTPKHLITATGQRVTLRCSPRSGDLSVYWYQQSLDQGLQFLIQYYNGEERAKGNILERFSAQQFPDLHSELNLSSLELGDSALYFCASSVQGYNSPLHFGNGTRLTVT.

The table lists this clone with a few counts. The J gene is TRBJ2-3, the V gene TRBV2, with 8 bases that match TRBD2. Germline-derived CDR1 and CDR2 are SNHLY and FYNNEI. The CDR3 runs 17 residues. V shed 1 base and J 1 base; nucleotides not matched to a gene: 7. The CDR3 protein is CASSEGTSPFRTDTQYF. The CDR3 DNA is TGTGCCAGCAGTGAAGGGACTAGCCCCTTTCGCACAGATACGCAGTATTTT.

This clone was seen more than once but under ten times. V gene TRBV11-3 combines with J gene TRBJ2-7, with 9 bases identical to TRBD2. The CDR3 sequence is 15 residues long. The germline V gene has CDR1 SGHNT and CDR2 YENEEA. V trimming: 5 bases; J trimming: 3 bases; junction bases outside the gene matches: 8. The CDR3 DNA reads TGTGCCAGCAGCCTTGGGACTAGCTCCTTCTACGAGCAGTACTTC. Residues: CASSLGTSSFYEQYF.

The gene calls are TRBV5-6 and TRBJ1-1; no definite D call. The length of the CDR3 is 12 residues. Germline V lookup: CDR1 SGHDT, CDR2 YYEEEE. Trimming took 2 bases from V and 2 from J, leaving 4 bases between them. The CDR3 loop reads CASSLRNTEAFF. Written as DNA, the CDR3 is TGTGCCAGCAGCTTAAGAAACACTGAAGCTTTCTTT.